This T cell receptor (beta chain) was obtained from a study of blood T cell repertoires in COVID-19. Study-wide context: Whether acute or convalescent, the COVID-19 samples came from the United States, Italy and Spain. In each case, the material was cDNA or gDNA derived from T cells, B-cell-depleted T cells, or PBMCs.

How the authors handled the data: Amplification from reference gene primers served as the basis for estimated nucleated cell counts. Profiled with immunoSEQ multiplex PCR; TCRdb holds only in-frame clones, not every one. The V and J calls and clone size were taken over from that table, and D and trimming were inferred from the DNA. The sample yields 350,000 to 450,000 clones, 80% to 90% seen once. The specimen was peripheral blood. The TCR was taken from a woman aged 60-75 years with COVID-19, enrolled during active disease.

The CDR3 DNA reads TGTGCCTGGAGGGCGCAGGGGCTAGAGACCCAGTACTTC. Translating it yields CAWRAQGLETQYF. This chain connects TRBV30 to TRBJ2-5; D perhaps matches TRBD1 (6 bases). The CDR3 is 13 amino acids. Deletions cut 3 bases from V and 4 bases from J, with 12 bases between. Germline V gene sequence: CDR1 GTSNPN, CDR2 SVGIG (reference sequence). The full variable domain, its missing parts supplied by reference TRBV30 and TRBJ2-5, is SQTIHQWPATLVQPVGSPLSLECTVEGTSNPNLYWYRQAAGRGLQLLFYSVGIGQISSEVPQNLSASRPQDRQFILSSKKLLLSDSGFYLCAWRAQGLETQYFGPGTRLLVL.